The clone carrying this TCR beta chain has only a few counts. Its antigen is unknown. The data derive from a study of cytomegalovirus exposure and HLA in healthy donors. In the study overall: Among the 398 genotyped donors, 81% were placed in the Caucasian-associated ancestry cluster.

Both 60 Vbeta primers and 13 Jbeta primers went into the PCR. Clones were read by immunoSEQ multiplex PCR, and TCRdb kept only the in-frame ones, dropping some. The sample carries 120,000 to 150,000 clones, roughly 85% recorded once. Trimming took off 4 bases at V and 6 bases at J, with 19 bases between the two ends. Germline V lookup: CDR1 SGHNT, CDR2 YYREEE (reference sequence). CDR3 length: 16 residues. The study's findings and limits: In an earlier analysis, productive rearrangement rates for most beta V segments clustered near 87% or 30%. Later, an analysis showed that TCR beta chains associated with HLA were more clonally expanded than others that were equally common.

The chain joins TRBV5-4 to TRBJ2-2, with TRBD1 as a possible D gene (6 bases). Sequencing was performed on PBMCs. The source is a male donor in good health and CMV-seronegative. CDR3 coding DNA: TGTGCCAGCAGCGTAGCACCGACAGGACACGCCGGGGAGCTGTTTTTT. Protein sequence: CASSVAPTGHAGELFF.